The following is a T cell receptor beta chain sequence with its context. The antigen remains unidentified. 5' RACE with UMI labels generated the TRB cDNA libraries. TCRdb derives one entry per CDR3 protein from the 5' RACE reads, leaving out DNA. The specimen's table records over 95,000 distinct CDR3 sequences. Germline CDR1 is SGHDN and CDR2 is FVKESK. This CDR3 has 15 amino acids. The data were obtained in a study of CXCR3-negative and CXCR3-positive naive CD8 T cells. Study results and caveats: Fresh PBMCs were used in most assays, and CXCR3 expression partially decreased after cryopreservation. Naive CXCR3-negative and CXCR3-positive cells had similar TRBV-TRBJ usage; memory differed. No difference in surface CD5 was seen between naive subsets, and TCR strength was inferred from TRB CDR3 properties. Researchers report that CXCR3-positive naive cells carry more hydrophobic TRB CDR3s than CXCR3-negative naive cells.

Input material: naive CXCR3+ CD8+ T cells from blood. Subset here: CD45RO-CCR7+CD27+CD95- naive CD8+ T cells expressing CXCR3 (TNR3+). This sequence was found in a human donor in good health. Some clones in this sample may be carry-over from other donors' samples. V gene TRBV14 combines with J gene TRBJ2-2; the TCRdb D gene call, TRBD1, has no DNA to confirm it. The chain's CDR3 is CASTVAPGIAGELFF.